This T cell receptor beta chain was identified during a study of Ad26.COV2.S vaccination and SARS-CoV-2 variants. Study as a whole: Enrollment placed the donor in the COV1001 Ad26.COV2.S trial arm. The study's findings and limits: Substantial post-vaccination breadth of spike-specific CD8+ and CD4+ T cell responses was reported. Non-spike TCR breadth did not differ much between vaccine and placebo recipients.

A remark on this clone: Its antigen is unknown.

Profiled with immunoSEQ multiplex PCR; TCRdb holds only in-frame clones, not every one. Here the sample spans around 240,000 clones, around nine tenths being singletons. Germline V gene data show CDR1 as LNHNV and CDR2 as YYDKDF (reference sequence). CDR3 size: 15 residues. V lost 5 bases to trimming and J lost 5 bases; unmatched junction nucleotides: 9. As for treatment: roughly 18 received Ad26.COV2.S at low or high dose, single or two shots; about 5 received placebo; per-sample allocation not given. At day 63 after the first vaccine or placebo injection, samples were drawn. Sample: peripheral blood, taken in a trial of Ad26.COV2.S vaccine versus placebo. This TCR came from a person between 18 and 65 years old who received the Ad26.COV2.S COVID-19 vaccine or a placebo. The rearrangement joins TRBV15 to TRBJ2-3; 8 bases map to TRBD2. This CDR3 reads CATSSDWAGGDTQYF. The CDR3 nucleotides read TGTGCCACCAGCTCGGACTGGGCGGGAGGAGATACGCAGTATTTT.